The clone carrying this T cell receptor beta chain has only one observation. This sample stems from a study of shared clonotypes between healthy human individuals. The data were produced by immunoSEQ multiplex PCR, yet TCRdb's version contains in-frame clones alone and is incomplete. The sample lists 2,100,000 or so clones, approximately 94% occurring once. Germline CDR1 reads KGHSH; CDR2 reads LQKENI. V was pared by 3 bases and J by 5 bases, with 11 bases between. The CDR3 runs 13 residues. The chain recombines TRBV18 with TRBJ2-7, with a tentative D call TRBD2 (5 bases). Sequenced sample: naive CD4+ T cells sorted from blood. The subset here: CD45RA+ positively selected. This sequence originates from a man between 18 and 29 years old in good health. The CDR3 protein is CASSPMREHEQYF. Here the CDR3 DNA reads TGTGCCAGCTCACCGATGAGGGAACACGAGCAGTACTTC.